This T cell receptor beta chain is drawn from a study of beta chain features in type 1 diabetes. Reverse transcribing all isolated RNA meant expressed TCRB transcripts were sequenced. Assay used: immunoSEQ multiplex PCR; TCRdb lists only in-frame clones, some missing. Of hundreds of thousands of clones listed, under 70% were seen once; the top ten hold about 0.05%. V shed 1 base and J shed 1 base, with 14 bases lying between them. The length of the CDR3 is 15 residues. Germline V CDR1 and CDR2: GTSNPN, SVGIG (reference sequence). Naive, central memory, regulatory and stem cell-like memory cells within the CD4+ compartment were sorted using CD45RO/CCR7/CD25/CD127/CD95/CD27.

The receptor was derived from a young man in good health. The chain is built from TRBV30 and TRBJ2-7; D is possibly TRBD2 (6 bases). Sample: naive CD4+ T cells from blood. In DNA form, the CDR3 reads TGTGCCTGGAGTGGAGGAGGGGTCCTATCCTACGAGCAGTACTTC. It translates to CAWSGGGVLSYEQYF.